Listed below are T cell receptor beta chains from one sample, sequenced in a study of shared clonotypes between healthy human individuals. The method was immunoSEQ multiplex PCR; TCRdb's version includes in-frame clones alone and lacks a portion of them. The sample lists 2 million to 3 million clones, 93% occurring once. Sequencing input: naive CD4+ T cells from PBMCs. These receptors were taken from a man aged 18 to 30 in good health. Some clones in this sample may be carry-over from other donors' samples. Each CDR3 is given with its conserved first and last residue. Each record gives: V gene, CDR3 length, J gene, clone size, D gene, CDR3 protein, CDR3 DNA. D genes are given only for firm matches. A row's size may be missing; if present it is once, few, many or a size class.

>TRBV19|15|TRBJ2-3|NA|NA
CASSMRVGMIDTQYF
TGTGCCAGTAGTATGAGGGTCGGGATGATAGATACGCAGTATTTT
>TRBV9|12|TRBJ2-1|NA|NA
CASSSQDNEQFF
TGTGCCAGCAGCTCCCAGGACAATGAGCAGTTCTTC
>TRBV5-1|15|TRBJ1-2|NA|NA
CASSLESAVGDGYTF
TGCGCCAGCAGCTTGGAGTCCGCGGTAGGTGATGGCTACACCTTC
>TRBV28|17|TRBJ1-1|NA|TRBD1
CASSLSGQGAMMTEAFF
TGTGCCAGCAGTTTATCGGGACAGGGGGCGATGATGACTGAAGCTTTCTTT
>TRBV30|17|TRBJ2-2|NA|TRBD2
CAWSSLRLAGVTGELFF
TGTGCCTGGTCCAGCCTACGACTAGCGGGAGTAACCGGGGAGCTGTTTTTT
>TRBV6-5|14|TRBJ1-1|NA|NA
CASTPRGKNTEAFF
TGTGCCAGCACGCCACGGGGGAAGAACACTGAAGCTTTCTTT
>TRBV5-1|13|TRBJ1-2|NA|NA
CASSLVGPYGYTF
TGCGCCAGCAGCTTGGTGGGCCCCTATGGCTACACCTTC
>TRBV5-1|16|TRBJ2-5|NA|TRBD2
CASSSTSGRLQETQYF
TGCGCCAGCAGCTCCACTAGCGGGAGGTTACAAGAGACCCAGTACTTC
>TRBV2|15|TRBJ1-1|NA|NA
CASSDGPGRDTEAFF
TGTGCCAGCAGTGATGGGCCAGGGAGGGACACTGAAGCTTTCTTT
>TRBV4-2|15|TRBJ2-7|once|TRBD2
CASSQDYAGAREQYF
TGTGCCAGCAGCCAAGATTACGCGGGAGCAAGGGAGCAGTACTTC
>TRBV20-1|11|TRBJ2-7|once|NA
CSARPWGEQYF
TGCAGTGCTAGGCCCTGGGGGGAGCAGTACTTC
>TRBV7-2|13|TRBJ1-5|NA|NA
CASSLAARQPQHF
TGTGCCAGCAGCTTAGCGGCCCGGCAGCCCCAGCATTTT
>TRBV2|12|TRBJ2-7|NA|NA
CASNGGGYEQYF
TGTGCCAGCAACGGGGGCGGTTACGAGCAGTACTTC
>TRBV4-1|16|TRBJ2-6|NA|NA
CASSQGSRAGANVLTF
TGCGCCAGCAGCCAAGGTTCCAGGGCTGGGGCCAACGTCCTGACTTTC
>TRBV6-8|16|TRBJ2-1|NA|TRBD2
CASSTPGTSGVNEQFF
TGTGCCAGCAGTACCCCGGGGACTAGCGGGGTAAATGAGCAGTTCTTC
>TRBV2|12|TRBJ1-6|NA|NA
CASGRGPSALHF
TGTGCCAGCGGCAGGGGCCCCTCTGCCCTCCACTTT
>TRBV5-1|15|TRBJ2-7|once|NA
CASSLEGGRSYEQYF
TGCGCCAGCAGCTTGGAAGGGGGACGATCCTACGAGCAGTACTTC
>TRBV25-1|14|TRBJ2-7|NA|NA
CASSDPGGGYEQYF
TGTGCCAGCAGTGACCCCGGGGGTGGATACGAGCAGTACTTC
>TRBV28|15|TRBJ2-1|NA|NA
CASSPAPSSYNEQFF
TGTGCCAGCAGTCCCGCCCCCAGCTCCTACAATGAGCAGTTCTTC
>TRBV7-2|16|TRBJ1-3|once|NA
CASSLAGGVSGNTIYF
TGTGCCAGCAGCTTAGCCGGGGGCGTCTCTGGAAACACCATATATTTT
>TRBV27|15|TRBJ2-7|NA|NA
CASTHYEGGSYEQYF
TGTGCCAGCACCCATTATGAGGGGGGGTCCTACGAGCAGTACTTC
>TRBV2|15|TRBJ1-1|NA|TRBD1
CASRGTGAPNTEAFF
TGTGCCAGCAGGGGGACAGGGGCGCCGAACACTGAAGCTTTCTTT
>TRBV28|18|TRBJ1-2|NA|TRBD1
CASSSPGLQGAEMNGYTF
TGTGCCAGCAGTTCCCCCGGATTACAGGGGGCGGAAATGAATGGCTACACCTTC
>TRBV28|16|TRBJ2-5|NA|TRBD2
CASSFGLAGTGETQYF
TGTGCCAGCAGTTTCGGACTAGCGGGAACAGGGGAGACCCAGTACTTC
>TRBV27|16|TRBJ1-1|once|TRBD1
CASSTRQGAMNTEAFF
TGTGCCAGCAGTACCCGACAGGGGGCAATGAACACTGAAGCTTTCTTT
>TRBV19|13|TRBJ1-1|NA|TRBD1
CASSKDREAEAFF
TGTGCCAGTAGTAAAGACAGGGAAGCTGAAGCTTTCTTT
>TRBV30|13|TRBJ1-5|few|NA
CAWGIGGNQPQHF
TGTGCCTGGGGGATAGGGGGGAATCAGCCCCAGCATTTT
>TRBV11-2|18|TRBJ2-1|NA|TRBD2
CASSLSPGGREDRNEQFF
TGTGCCAGCAGCTTATCCCCGGGGGGGCGCGAGGATCGGAATGAGCAGTTCTTC
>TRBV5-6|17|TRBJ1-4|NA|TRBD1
CASSSGGSGQGWEKLFF
TGTGCCAGCAGCTCGGGCGGATCGGGACAGGGGTGGGAAAAACTGTTTTTT
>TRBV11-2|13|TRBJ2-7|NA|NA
CASSLEGYYEQYF
TGTGCCAGCAGCTTAGAGGGCTACTACGAGCAGTACTTC
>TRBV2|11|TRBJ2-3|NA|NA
CASSPGDTQYF
TGTGCCAGCAGCCCCGGGGATACGCAGTATTTT
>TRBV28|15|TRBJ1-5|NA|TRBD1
CASSSPGQGNQPQHF
TGTGCCAGTTCATCACCGGGACAGGGTAATCAGCCCCAGCATTTT
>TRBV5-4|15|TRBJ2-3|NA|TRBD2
CASSSTSGRGDTQYF
TGTGCCAGCAGTTCGACTAGCGGGAGAGGGGATACGCAGTATTTT
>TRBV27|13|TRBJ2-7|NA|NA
CASGGSLLHEQYF
TGTGCCAGCGGCGGTTCCCTCCTCCACGAGCAGTACTTC
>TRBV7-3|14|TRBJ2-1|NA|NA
CASSLSTQHNEQFF
TGTGCCAGCAGCTTAAGTACGCAGCACAATGAGCAGTTCTTC
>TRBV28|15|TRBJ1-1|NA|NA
CASKLSLGGNTEAFF
TGTGCCAGCAAACTATCCCTAGGGGGGAACACTGAAGCTTTCTTT
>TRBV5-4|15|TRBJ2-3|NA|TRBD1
CASSLMSGQRDTQYF
TGTGCCAGCAGCTTGATGTCGGGACAGAGAGATACGCAGTATTTT
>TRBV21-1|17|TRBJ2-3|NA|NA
CASSKVSGNSSTDTQYF
TGTGCCAGCAGCAAAGTTAGTGGAAATTCTAGCACAGATACGCAGTATTTT
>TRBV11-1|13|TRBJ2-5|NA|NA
CASSLSVSETQYF
TGTGCCAGCAGCTTAAGTGTTTCAGAGACCCAGTACTTC
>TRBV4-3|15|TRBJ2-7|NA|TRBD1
CASSQVRGPGYEQYF
TGCGCCAGCAGCCAAGTCAGGGGGCCCGGGTACGAGCAGTACTTC
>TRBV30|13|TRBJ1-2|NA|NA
CAWGHLGGWPIVF
TGTGCCTGGGGGCACCTGGGAGGCTGGCCCATCGTGTTC
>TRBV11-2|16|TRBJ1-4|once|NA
CASSFRVTGTNEKLFF
TGTGCCAGCAGCTTTAGGGTAACGGGTACGAATGAAAAACTGTTTTTT